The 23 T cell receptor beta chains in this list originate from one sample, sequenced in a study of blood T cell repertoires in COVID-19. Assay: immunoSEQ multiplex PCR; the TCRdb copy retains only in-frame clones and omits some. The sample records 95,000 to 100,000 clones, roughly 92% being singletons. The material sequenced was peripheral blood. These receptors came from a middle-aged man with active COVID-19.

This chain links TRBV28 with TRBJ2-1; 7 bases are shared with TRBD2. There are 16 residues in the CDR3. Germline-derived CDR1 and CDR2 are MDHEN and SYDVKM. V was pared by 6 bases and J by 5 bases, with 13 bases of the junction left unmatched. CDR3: CASRDRSGTQHNEQFF. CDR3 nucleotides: TGTGCCAGCAGGGATAGAAGCGGGACGCAACACAATGAGCAGTTCTTC.

CDR3 nucleotide sequence: TGTGCCAGTATGCGGGAGAGCTCCTACAATGAGCAGTTCTTC. It specifies CASMRESSYNEQFF. The V and J genes are TRBV19 and TRBJ2-1, with 7 bases fitting TRBD2. The germline CDR1 and CDR2 sequences are LNHDA and SQIVND (reference sequence). After removal of 7 bases from V and 0 bases from J, the junction contained 3 bases not matched to a gene. The CDR3 is made up of 14 amino acids. Variable domain in full (rest from reference TRBV19 and TRBJ2-1): DGGITQSPKYLFRKEGQNVTLSCEQNLNHDAMYWYRQDPGQGLRLIYYSQIVNDFQKGDIAEGYSVSREKKESFPLTVTSAQKNPTAFYLCASMRESSYNEQFFGPGTRLTVL.

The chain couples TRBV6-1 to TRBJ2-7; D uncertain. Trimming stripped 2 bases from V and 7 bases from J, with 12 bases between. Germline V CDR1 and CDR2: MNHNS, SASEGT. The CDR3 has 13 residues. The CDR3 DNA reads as TGTGCCAGCAGTGAATCAACAGTTGGGGAGCAGTACTTC. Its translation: CASSESTVGEQYF.

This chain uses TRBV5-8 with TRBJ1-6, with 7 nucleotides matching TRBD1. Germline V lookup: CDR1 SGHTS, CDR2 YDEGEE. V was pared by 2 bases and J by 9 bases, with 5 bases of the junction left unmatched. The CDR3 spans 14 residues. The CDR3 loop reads CASSFLGGSSPLHF. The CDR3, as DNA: TGTGCCAGCAGCTTTCTAGGGGGCAGTTCACCCCTCCACTTT.

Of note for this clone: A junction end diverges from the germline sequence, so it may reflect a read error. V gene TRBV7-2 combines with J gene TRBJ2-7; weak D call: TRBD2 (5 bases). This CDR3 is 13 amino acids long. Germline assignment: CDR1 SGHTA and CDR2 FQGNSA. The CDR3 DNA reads TGTGCCAGCAGCTCTTATATGGCGGACTCCGCGGACTTC. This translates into CASSSYMADSADF.

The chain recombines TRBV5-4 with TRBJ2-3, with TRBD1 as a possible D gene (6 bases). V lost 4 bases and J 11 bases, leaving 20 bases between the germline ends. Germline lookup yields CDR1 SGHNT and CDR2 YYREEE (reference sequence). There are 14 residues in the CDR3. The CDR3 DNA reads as TGTGCCAGCAGCCCTCGAGGGGGAAATGTGGGGCAGTATTTT. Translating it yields CASSPRGGNVGQYF.

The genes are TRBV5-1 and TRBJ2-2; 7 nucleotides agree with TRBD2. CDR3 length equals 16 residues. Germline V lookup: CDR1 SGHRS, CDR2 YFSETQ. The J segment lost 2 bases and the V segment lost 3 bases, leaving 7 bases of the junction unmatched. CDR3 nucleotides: TGCGCCAGCAGCTCATCCGGGACTACCAACACCGGGGAGCTGTTTTTT. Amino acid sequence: CASSSSGTTNTGELFF. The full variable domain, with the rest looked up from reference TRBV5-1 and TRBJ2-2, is KAGVTQTPRYLIKTRGQQVTLSCSPISGHRSVSWYQQTPGQGLQFLFEYFSETQRNKGNFPGRFSGRQFSNSRSEMNVSTLELGDSALYLCASSSSGTTNTGELFFGEGSRLTVL.

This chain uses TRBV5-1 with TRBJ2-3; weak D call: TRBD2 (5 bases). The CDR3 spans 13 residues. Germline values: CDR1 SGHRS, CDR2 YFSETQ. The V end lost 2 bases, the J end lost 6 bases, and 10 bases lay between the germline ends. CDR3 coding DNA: TGCGCCAGCAGCTTTGGGTCGGGGGATACGCAGTATTTT. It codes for CASSFGSGDTQYF.

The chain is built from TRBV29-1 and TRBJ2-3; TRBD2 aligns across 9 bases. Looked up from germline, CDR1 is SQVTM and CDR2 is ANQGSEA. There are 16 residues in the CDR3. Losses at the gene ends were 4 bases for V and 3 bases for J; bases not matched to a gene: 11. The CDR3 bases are TGCAGCGTTGTCTCAGCGGGAGGTATCCGTACAGATACGCAGTATTTT. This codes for CSVVSAGGIRTDTQYF.

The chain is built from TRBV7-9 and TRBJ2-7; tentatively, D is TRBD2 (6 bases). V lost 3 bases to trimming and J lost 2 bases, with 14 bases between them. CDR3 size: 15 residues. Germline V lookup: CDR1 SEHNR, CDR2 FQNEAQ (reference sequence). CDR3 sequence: CASSLLTGETYEQYF. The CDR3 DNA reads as TGTGCCAGCAGCTTGTTGACGGGAGAAACCTACGAGCAGTACTTC.

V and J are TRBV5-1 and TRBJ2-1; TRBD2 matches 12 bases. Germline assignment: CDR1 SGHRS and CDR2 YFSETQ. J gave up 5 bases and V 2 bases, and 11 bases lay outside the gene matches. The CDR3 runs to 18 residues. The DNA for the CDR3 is TGCGCCAGCAGCTTAGGGCTAGCGGGAGGGCCTGGCCACAATGAGCAGTTCTTC. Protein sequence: CASSLGLAGGPGHNEQFF.

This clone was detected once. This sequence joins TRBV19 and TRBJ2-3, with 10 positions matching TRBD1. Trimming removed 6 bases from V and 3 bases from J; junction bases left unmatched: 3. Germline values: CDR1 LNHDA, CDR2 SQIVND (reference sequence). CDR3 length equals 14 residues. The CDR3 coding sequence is TGTGCCAGTAGGCGGGGACAGGGGACAGATACGCAGTATTTT. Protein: CASRRGQGTDTQYF.

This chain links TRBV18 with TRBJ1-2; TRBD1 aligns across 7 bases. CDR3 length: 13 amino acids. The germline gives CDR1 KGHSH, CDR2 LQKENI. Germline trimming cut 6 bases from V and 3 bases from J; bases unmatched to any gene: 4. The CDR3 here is CASSWDSDYGYTF. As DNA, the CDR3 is TGTGCCAGCTCGTGGGACAGCGACTATGGCTACACCTTC.

CDR3 region: CASSSLGEGYQPQHF. The DNA for the CDR3 is TGTGCCAGCAGTTCCCTCGGCGAGGGCTATCAGCCCCAGCATTTT. V usage is TRBV28 and J usage is TRBJ1-5; unclear D gene. CDR1 and CDR2 from the germline V gene are MDHEN and SYDVKM. Trimming shortened V by 4 bases and J by 5 bases, and 15 bases separated the two germline ends. This CDR3 comprises 15 residues.

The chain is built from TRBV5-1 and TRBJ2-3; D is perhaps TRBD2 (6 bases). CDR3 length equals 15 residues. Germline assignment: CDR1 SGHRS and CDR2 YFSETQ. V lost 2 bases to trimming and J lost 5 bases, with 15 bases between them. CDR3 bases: TGCGCCAGCAGCTTAGGCGGGACCACGGGAGATACGCAGTATTTT. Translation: CASSLGGTTGDTQYF.

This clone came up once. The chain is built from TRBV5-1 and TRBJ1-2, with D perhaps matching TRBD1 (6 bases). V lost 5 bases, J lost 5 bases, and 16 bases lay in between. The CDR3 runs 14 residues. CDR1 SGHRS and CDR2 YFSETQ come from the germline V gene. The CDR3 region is CASSLTGALYGYTF. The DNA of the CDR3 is TGCGCCAGCAGTCTGACAGGTGCGCTTTATGGCTACACCTTC. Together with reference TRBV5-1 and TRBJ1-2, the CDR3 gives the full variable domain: KAGVTQTPRYLIKTRGQQVTLSCSPISGHRSVSWYQQTPGQGLQFLFEYFSETQRNKGNFPGRFSGRQFSNSRSEMNVSTLELGDSALYLCASSLTGALYGYTFGSGTRLTVV.

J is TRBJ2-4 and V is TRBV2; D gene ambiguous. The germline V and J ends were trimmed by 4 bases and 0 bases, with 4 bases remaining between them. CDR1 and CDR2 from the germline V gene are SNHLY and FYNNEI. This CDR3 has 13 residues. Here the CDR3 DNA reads TGTGCCAGCAGTGGGCTAGCCAAAAACATTCAGTACTTC. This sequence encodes CASSGLAKNIQYF.

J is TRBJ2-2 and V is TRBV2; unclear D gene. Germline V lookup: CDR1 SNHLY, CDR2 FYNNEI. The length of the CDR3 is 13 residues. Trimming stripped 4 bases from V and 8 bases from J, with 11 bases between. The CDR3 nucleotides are TGTGCCAGCAGTGTCGTAGAGGTGGGGGAGCTGTTTTTT. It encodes CASSVVEVGELFF.

Here the CDR3 DNA reads TGCGCCAGCAGCTTGGGCACCGGACAGGGGGAAGGCTACACCTTC. Translated: CASSLGTGQGEGYTF. The J gene is TRBJ1-2, the V gene TRBV5-1; 10 bases match TRBD1. V was clipped by 0 bases and J by 8 bases; unmatched bases: 7. The CDR3 has 15 residues. Germline CDR1 SGHRS, CDR2 YFSETQ.

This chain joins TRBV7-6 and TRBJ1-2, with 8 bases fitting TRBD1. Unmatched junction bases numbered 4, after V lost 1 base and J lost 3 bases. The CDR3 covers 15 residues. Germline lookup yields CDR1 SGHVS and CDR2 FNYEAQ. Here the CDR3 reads CASSLGQGSDYGYTF. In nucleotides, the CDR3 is TGTGCCAGCAGCTTAGGACAGGGGTCTGACTATGGCTACACCTTC.

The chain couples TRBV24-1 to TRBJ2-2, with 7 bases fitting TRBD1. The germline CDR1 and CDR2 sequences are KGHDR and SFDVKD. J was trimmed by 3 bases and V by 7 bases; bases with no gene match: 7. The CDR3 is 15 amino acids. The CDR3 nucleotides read TGTGCCACCAGGTCGGTGGGGACAGACACCGGGGAGCTGTTTTTT. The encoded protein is CATRSVGTDTGELFF.

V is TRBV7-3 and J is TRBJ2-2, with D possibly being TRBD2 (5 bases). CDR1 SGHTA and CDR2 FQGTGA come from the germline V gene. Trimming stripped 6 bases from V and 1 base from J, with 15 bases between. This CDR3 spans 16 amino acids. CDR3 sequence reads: CASSLTPSWNTGELFF. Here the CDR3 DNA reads TGTGCCAGCAGTCTCACCCCTAGCTGGAACACCGGGGAGCTGTTTTTT.

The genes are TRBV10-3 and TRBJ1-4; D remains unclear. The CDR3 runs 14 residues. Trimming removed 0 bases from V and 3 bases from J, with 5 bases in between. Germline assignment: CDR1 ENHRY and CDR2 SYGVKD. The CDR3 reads CAISESLANEKLFF. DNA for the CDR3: TGTGCCATCAGTGAGTCTTTAGCTAATGAAAAACTGTTTTTT.